This is a list of T cell receptor beta chains from one sample in a study of cytomegalovirus exposure and HLA in healthy donors. The method was immunoSEQ multiplex PCR; TCRdb's version includes in-frame clones alone and lacks a portion of them. This sample has 150,000 to 250,000 clones, with over 75% found just once. Sequenced material: PBMCs. Source of these receptors: a boy between 2 and 10 years old in good health and CMV-seronegative. Each CDR3 is given with its conserved first and last residue. The D gene is left open where the match is weak. Part of the rows lack a size; the others show once, few, many or a class for expanded clones.

v_call	clone_size	d_call	j_call	cdr3_nt	cdr3_aa
TRBV4-3	NA	TRBD2	TRBJ2-7	TGCGCCAGCAGCCAAGGGGGGGGAGCCTACGAGCAGTACTTC	CASSQGGGAYEQYF
TRBV5-1	NA	NA	TRBJ1-3	TGCGCCAGCAGCTTGAACACCGGAAACACCATATATTTT	CASSLNTGNTIYF
TRBV5-5	once	TRBD2	TRBJ2-1	TGTGCCAGCAGCCCGCTAGCGGGGGTGAACAATGAGCAGTTCTTC	CASSPLAGVNNEQFF
TRBV5-1	once	TRBD1	TRBJ1-4	TGCGCCAGCAGCTTGGGAGACAGGGAAACTAATGAAAAACTGTTTTTT	CASSLGDRETNEKLFF
TRBV13	NA	NA	TRBJ1-6	TGTGCCAGCAGCTTAGTCGGGTCGGCAGTACGTTGGAGTCGCACCGTCCCGTATTCACCCCTCCACTTT	CASSLVGSAVRWSRTVPYSPLHF
TRBV7-2	NA	NA	TRBJ1-2	TGTGCCAGCAGCTTAGATCGGCAGAGGCCGGGGGGCTACACCTTC	CASSLDRQRPGGYTF
TRBV6-5	NA	NA	TRBJ1-6	TGTGCCAGCCGCCCAAGCCCTAGATCACCCCTCCACTTT	CASRPSPRSPLHF
TRBV27	NA	TRBD1	TRBJ1-1	TGTGCCAGCAGTTTATCTCCAGGGGGGACTGAAGCTTTCTTT	CASSLSPGGTEAFF
TRBV27	NA	TRBD2	TRBJ2-2	TGTGCCAGCAGTCCGCTAGCGGGGGCCGGGGAGCTGTTTTTT	CASSPLAGAGELFF
TRBV18	NA	NA	TRBJ2-3	TGTGCCAGCTCACCAGGGCTTCTGGGCGCAGATACGCAGTATTTT	CASSPGLLGADTQYF
TRBV7-9	NA	NA	TRBJ1-1	TGTGCCAGCAGCTTGTTGGGGGCTGGTGGCACTGAAGCTTTCTTT	CASSLLGAGGTEAFF
TRBV4-3	NA	NA	TRBJ2-7	TGCGCCAGCAGCCAATCCAGCGGAGACTACGAGCAGTACTTC	CASSQSSGDYEQYF
TRBV29-1	NA	NA	TRBJ1-2	TGCAGCGTTGAAGATTGGACTAGGGTGTCTAACTATGGCTACACCTTC	CSVEDWTRVSNYGYTF
TRBV9	NA	TRBD1	TRBJ2-1	TGTGCCAGCAGCGTAGGAGGGGACAGCTACAATGAGCAGTTCTTC	CASSVGGDSYNEQFF
TRBV7-2	NA	TRBD2	TRBJ2-7	TGTGCCAGCAGCCAGACTAGCGGGGGAGGGGAGCAGTACTTC	CASSQTSGGGEQYF
TRBV7-2	NA	NA	TRBJ2-5	TGTGCCAGCAGCTTATTCGGCAGGGGAGAGACCCAGTACTTC	CASSLFGRGETQYF
TRBV6-1	NA	NA	TRBJ2-7	TGTGCCAGCAGTCTGGACGGGGTGGGAGAGCAGTACTTC	CASSLDGVGEQYF
TRBV10-3	few	TRBD2	TRBJ2-2	TGTGCCATCAGTGAACAGACTAGCGGGGCTGGCGGGGAGCTGTTTTTT	CAISEQTSGAGGELFF
TRBV5-5	NA	NA	TRBJ1-1	TGTGCCAGCAGCATCACAGGGTACACTGAAGCTTTCTTT	CASSITGYTEAFF
TRBV7-9	few	NA	TRBJ1-2	TGTGCCAGCAGCCCAGGACAGTCGTCCCACTCTAACTATGGCTACACCTTC	CASSPGQSSHSNYGYTF
TRBV10-3	NA	TRBD1	TRBJ2-7	TGTGCCGCCCGGACAGGGTCAGGATACGAGCAGTACTTC	CAARTGSGYEQYF
TRBV7-9	NA	NA	TRBJ1-4	TGTGCCAGCAGCCCAGGACTGCTTAATGAAAAACTGTTTTTT	CASSPGLLNEKLFF
TRBV6-5	NA	TRBD1	TRBJ2-5	TGTGCCAGCAGTTACTCGGGACAGCCCCGAGAGACCCAGTACTTC	CASSYSGQPRETQYF
TRBV19	NA	NA	TRBJ1-1	TGTGCCAGTAGTTTTTACATGAACACTGAAGCTTTCTTT	CASSFYMNTEAFF
TRBV4-1	NA	NA	TRBJ1-3	TGCGCCAGCAGCTCTCTAGCCCGTAGGGCCTCTGGAAACACCATATATTTT	CASSSLARRASGNTIYF
TRBV29-1	NA	TRBD2	TRBJ2-1	TGCAGCGCAGTTCTAGCGGGGTTCCAGAGCTCCTACAATGAGCAGTTCTTC	CSAVLAGFQSSYNEQFF
TRBV5-8	NA	NA	TRBJ2-6	TGTGCCAGCAGCTTTATTCGGGGATCTGGGGCCAACGTCCTGACTTTC	CASSFIRGSGANVLTF
TRBV1	NA	NA	TRBJ1-2	TGCACCAGCAGCCAAGCCCAGGGGGGCTACACCTTC	CTSSQAQGGYTF
TRBV7-9	NA	NA	TRBJ1-4	TGTGCCAGCAGCTTACTTGGGACAACAACTAATGAAAAACTGTTTTTT	CASSLLGTTTNEKLFF
TRBV30	NA	TRBD1	TRBJ1-2	TGTGCCTGGAGGCAAAGGAAAAGGGGGCTTGCTGCTCTTGGCTACACCTTC	CAWRQRKRGLAALGYTF
TRBV4-3	NA	TRBD1	TRBJ1-3	TGCGCCAGCAGCTATAGACAGGGGGCTTCTGGAAACACCATATATTTT	CASSYRQGASGNTIYF
TRBV30	NA	NA	TRBJ1-1	TGTGCCTGGAGTGAGACAGCGAACACTGAAGCTTTCTTT	CAWSETANTEAFF
TRBV25-1	once	NA	TRBJ1-2	TGTGCCAGCAGTGAATATGGGGGGGACTATGGCTACACCTTC	CASSEYGGDYGYTF
TRBV7-2	NA	TRBD2	TRBJ2-5	TGTGCCAGCAGCCCCGGGACTAGCGGGCAAGAGACCCAGTACTTC	CASSPGTSGQETQYF
TRBV29-1	NA	TRBD2	TRBJ2-1	TGCAGCGTTGTGGTGTCCCTAGCGGGGGTGGCGTTCTTC	CSVVVSLAGVAFF
TRBV5-1	NA	TRBD1	TRBJ1-3	TGCGCCAGCAGCTTGGGGGACAGTACTGGAAACACCATATATTTT	CASSLGDSTGNTIYF
TRBV18	NA	NA	TRBJ2-7	TGTGCCAGCTCACCAATACAGAGGGACTCCTACGAGCAGTACTTC	CASSPIQRDSYEQYF
TRBV27	NA	NA	TRBJ1-4	TGTGCCAGCAGTCGAGCCCTTAATGAAAAACTGTTTTTT	CASSRALNEKLFF
TRBV6-1	NA	TRBD2	TRBJ2-1	TGTGCCAGCAGTGAGGCGAGGACTAGGGAGCAGTTCTTC	CASSEARTREQFF
TRBV6-1	NA	TRBD2	TRBJ2-3	TGTGCCAGCAGTGAGGCGCGACTAGCGGGGGGGATCCTTGATACGCAGTATTTT	CASSEARLAGGILDTQYF
TRBV5-4	few	NA	TRBJ1-1	TGTGCCAGCAGCCCCACAATAACGAACACTGAAGCTTTCTTT	CASSPTITNTEAFF
TRBV15	NA	TRBD1	TRBJ1-2	TGTGCCACCAGCAGAGGACGGGACAGCCAGGGCTACACCTTC	CATSRGRDSQGYTF
TRBV5-4	few	NA	TRBJ1-6	TGTGCCAGCAGCTTGGTCGGGGATTTCTCTTATAATTCACCCCTCCACTTT	CASSLVGDFSYNSPLHF
TRBV5-4	NA	TRBD1	TRBJ1-2	TGTGCCAGCAGCTTGGCCGGGACAGCTAACTATGGCTACACCTTC	CASSLAGTANYGYTF
TRBV19	NA	TRBD2	TRBJ2-1	TGTGCCAGTAGTATAGCTACCGGGACTAGCGGGGGCAATGAGCAGTTCTTC	CASSIATGTSGGNEQFF
TRBV6-1	NA	NA	TRBJ1-6	TGTGCCAGCAGTGAAACAGGAAGGTTTGTAGGCTCACCCCTCCACTTT	CASSETGRFVGSPLHF
TRBV7-7	NA	NA	TRBJ2-5	TGTGCTAGCAGCTTAACACTAGTCGAGACCCAGTACTTC	CASSLTLVETQYF
TRBV4-1	NA	TRBD1	TRBJ2-5	TGCGCCAGCAGCCAAGATGGGACAGTGGGAGAGACCCAGTACTTC	CASSQDGTVGETQYF
TRBV29-1	NA	NA	TRBJ2-1	TGCAGCGTTCGAGAGTACAATGAGCAGTTCTTC	CSVREYNEQFF
TRBV9	NA	NA	TRBJ1-5	TGTGCCAGCAGCGTGGGCCCTTATAGCAATCAGCCCCAGCATTTT	CASSVGPYSNQPQHF
TRBV29-1	NA	TRBD1	TRBJ1-1	TGCACCGTAAGGACAGGGGAGAACACTGAAGCTTTCTTT	CTVRTGENTEAFF
TRBV19	NA	TRBD1	TRBJ1-1	TGTGCCAGTAGCCTAAGAAACCAGGGGGTAGCTTTCTTT	CASSLRNQGVAFF
TRBV9	NA	TRBD2	TRBJ2-1	TGTGCCAGCAAGGGACTAGCGGGGGACAATGAGCAGTTCTTC	CASKGLAGDNEQFF
TRBV19	NA	NA	TRBJ2-7	TGTGTCAGTAGTATAGAACAGGGACCTTCCTACGAGCAGTACTTC	CVSSIEQGPSYEQYF